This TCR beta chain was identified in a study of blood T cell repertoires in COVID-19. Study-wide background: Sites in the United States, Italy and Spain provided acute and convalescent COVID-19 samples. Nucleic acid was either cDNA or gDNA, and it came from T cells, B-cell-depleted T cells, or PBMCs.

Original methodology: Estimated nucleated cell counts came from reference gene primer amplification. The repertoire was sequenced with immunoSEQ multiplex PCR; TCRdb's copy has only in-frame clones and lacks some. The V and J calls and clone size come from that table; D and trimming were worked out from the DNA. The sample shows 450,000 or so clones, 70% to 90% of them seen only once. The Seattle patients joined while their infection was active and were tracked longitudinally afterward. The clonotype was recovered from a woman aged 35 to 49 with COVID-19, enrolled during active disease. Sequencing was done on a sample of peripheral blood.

DNA of the CDR3: TGTGCCAGCAGCCGCCTTACAGCAAACACTGAAGCTTTCTTT. Its protein product is CASSRLTANTEAFF. The V call is TRBV7-2, the J call TRBJ1-1; D remains ambiguous. V dropped 5 bases and J dropped 2 bases, with 12 bases sitting between them. The CDR3 totals 14 residues. Germline CDR1 is SGHTA and CDR2 is FQGNSA.